Detailed here is one T cell receptor beta chain. Its antigen remains unknown. The data were obtained in a study of spatial heterogeneity in lung cancer. This CDR3 contains 15 residues. Trimming pared 0 bases from V and 6 bases from J, leaving 11 bases between. In germline, CDR1 is SGHTA, CDR2 FQGTGA. Time point specified: sample taken at primary tumor resection. Study-wide findings and caveats: The number of expanded tumor alpha and beta chains correlated with mutation number.

TCRdb re-called the 5' RACE reads with MiXCR, one entry per CDR3 protein. The repertoire holds 8,500 to 10,000 distinct CDR3 sequences, with around 51% as singletons. The rearrangement uses TRBV7-3 and TRBJ2-2; D possibly matches TRBD1 or TRBD2 (5 bases each). The sequence came from a female donor with early-stage non-small cell lung cancer. Sample: lung tumor tissue, taken at surgery. This CDR3 is CASSLTPGTPGELFF. CDR3 DNA: TGTGCCAGCAGCTTAACTCCCGGGACCCCCGGGGAGCTGTTTTTT.